These T cell receptor beta chains were read from a single sample in a study of blood T cell repertoires in COVID-19. TCRdb's copy holds only in-frame clones and misses some; the assay was immunoSEQ multiplex PCR. This table has around 200,000 clones, around three quarters appearing once. The material sequenced was peripheral blood. These receptors originate from a woman in her seventies with acute or convalescent COVID-19. Each CDR3 is given with its conserved first and last residue. The D gene is left open where the match is weak. The size entry is marked missing in some rows and otherwise reads once, few, many or a size class.

>TRBV12-3/TRBV12-4|.|.|TRBJ2-1
CASSSQVHNEQFF
TGTGCCAGCAGTAGCCAGGTACACAATGAGCAGTTCTTC
>TRBV2|.|once|TRBJ2-3
CASMQGTTDTQYF
TGTGCCAGCATGCAGGGGACCACAGATACGCAGTATTTT
>TRBV28|.|.|TRBJ1-4
CASSFGQAVEKLFF
TGTGCCAGCAGTTTCGGTCAGGCAGTTGAAAAACTGTTTTTT
>TRBV28|.|.|TRBJ2-1
CASSLGAAQFF
TGTGCCAGCAGTTTGGGAGCGGCGCAGTTCTTC
>TRBV28|.|.|TRBJ2-6
CASRSPDSSGANVLTF
TGTGCCAGCAGGTCCCCCGACAGCTCTGGGGCCAACGTCCTGACTTTC
>TRBV13|TRBD2|once|TRBJ2-2
CASSSHYVEREIGNTGELFF
TGTGCCAGCAGCTCCCATTACGTAGAGCGGGAGATCGGTAACACCGGGGAGCTGTTTTTT
>TRBV19|.|.|TRBJ1-4
CASSIDNEGEKLFF
TGTGCCAGTAGTATAGACAACGAGGGAGAAAAACTGTTTTTT
>TRBV10-3|TRBD2|.|TRBJ2-5
CAISDRGTSGAGGETQYF
TGTGCCATCAGTGACCGAGGGACTAGCGGGGCGGGGGGAGAGACCCAGTACTTC
>TRBV29-1|TRBD1|.|TRBJ1-4
CSVRDRYNEKLFF
TGCAGCGTTCGGGACAGGTATAATGAAAAACTGTTTTTT
>TRBV7-8|.|.|TRBJ1-1
CASSLGTGNTEAFF
TGTGCCAGCAGCTTAGGAACAGGGAACACTGAAGCTTTCTTT
>TRBV6-4|TRBD2|.|TRBJ2-4
CASSEREADIQYF
TGTGCCAGCAGTGAGCGGGAGGCGGACATTCAGTACTTC
>TRBV24-1|.|.|TRBJ1-2
CATSDWQYGYTF
TGTGCCACCAGTGATTGGCAGTATGGCTACACCTTC
>TRBV28|.|.|TRBJ2-5
CASSLVREETQYF
TGTGCCAGCAGTTTAGTGCGGGAAGAGACCCAGTACTTC
>TRBV19|TRBD1|.|TRBJ2-1
CASSLPRPGGSSYNEQFF
TGTGCCAGTAGTCTTCCGAGGCCAGGGGGTAGCAGCTACAATGAGCAGTTCTTC
>TRBV7-3|.|few|TRBJ1-2
CASSLMGADNGYTF
TGTGCCAGCAGCTTAATGGGGGCTGATAATGGCTACACCTTC
>TRBV6-1|.|.|TRBJ2-5
CASSDLGLQETQYF
TGTGCCAGCAGTGATCTGGGCCTCCAAGAGACCCAGTACTTC
>TRBV27|TRBD2|.|TRBJ2-5
CASNTGQTSGQETQYF
TGTGCCAGCAACACGGGGCAAACTAGCGGCCAAGAGACCCAGTACTTC
>TRBV7-9|.|.|TRBJ2-7
CASSLAATYEQYF
TGTGCCAGCAGCTTAGCCGCAACATACGAGCAGTACTTC
>TRBV30|.|.|TRBJ2-7
CAWSVQGPEEQYF
TGTGCCTGGAGTGTACAGGGTCCAGAGGAGCAGTACTTC
>TRBV2|.|once|TRBJ2-1
CASRARYNEQFF
TGTGCCAGCAGGGCCCGCTACAATGAGCAGTTCTTC
>TRBV2|.|once|TRBJ2-5
CASRRTAQETQYF
TGTGCCAGTCGACGAACAGCCCAAGAGACCCAGTACTTC
>TRBV3-1/TRBV3-2|.|.|TRBJ1-2
CASRDRGGREGYTF
TGTGCCAGCAGAGACCGCGGGGGGCGAGAAGGCTACACCTTC
>TRBV24-1|.|few|TRBJ2-3
CATSDLDSPKRADTQYF
TGTGCCACCAGTGACTTGGACTCCCCGAAACGGGCAGATACGCAGTATTTT
>TRBV10-3|.|.|TRBJ1-1
CAISETGMNTEAFF
TGTGCCATCAGTGAGACAGGCATGAACACTGAAGCTTTCTTT